The clone carrying this T cell receptor beta chain was seen many times. The antigen is unknown. The germline V gene has CDR1 MDHEN and CDR2 SYDVKM. V was clipped by 8 bases and J by 4 bases; unmatched bases: 9. CDR3 length: 14 residues. The sample is drawn from a study of Graves' ophthalmopathy and Graves' hyperthyroidism. General observations from the study: Blood also contained most of the expanded thyroid clonotypes above 0.001 frequency.

Amplification from RNA transcripts yielded the TCR beta CDR3 regions. The authors performed first-round RT-PCR with HTBI primers and then a second-round multiplex PCR. One entry per CDR3 protein results from TCRdb running MiXCR on the multiplex PCR reads. Among about 550,000 distinct CDR3 sequences listed, under 40% were seen once. The receptor was derived from an adult man with Graves' hyperthyroidism. Source material: peripheral blood or thyroid tissue (not recorded which). The rearrangement joins TRBV28 to TRBJ1-2; 8 nucleotides match TRBD1. DNA of the CDR3: TGTGCCAGCCGAGGACAGGGTCGAACCTATGGCTACACCTTC. Translated, it gives CASRGQGRTYGYTF.